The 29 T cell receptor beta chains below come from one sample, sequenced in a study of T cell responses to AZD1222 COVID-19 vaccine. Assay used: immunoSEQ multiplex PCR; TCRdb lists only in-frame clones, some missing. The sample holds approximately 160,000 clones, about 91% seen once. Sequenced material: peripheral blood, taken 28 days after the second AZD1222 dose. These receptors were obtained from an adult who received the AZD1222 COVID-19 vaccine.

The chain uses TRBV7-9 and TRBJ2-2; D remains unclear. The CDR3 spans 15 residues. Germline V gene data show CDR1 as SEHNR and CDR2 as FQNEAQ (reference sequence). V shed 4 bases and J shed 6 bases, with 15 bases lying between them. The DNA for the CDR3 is TGTGCCAGCAGCTCCCCGCAGGCCAAGTCCGGGGAGCTGTTTTTT. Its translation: CASSSPQAKSGELFF.

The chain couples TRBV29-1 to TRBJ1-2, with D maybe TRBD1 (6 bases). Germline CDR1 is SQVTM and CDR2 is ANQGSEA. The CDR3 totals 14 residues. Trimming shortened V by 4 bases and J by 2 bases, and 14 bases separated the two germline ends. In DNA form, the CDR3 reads TGCAGCGTTGTAGTTAGGGGGACGAACTATGGCTACACCTTC. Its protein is CSVVVRGTNYGYTF.

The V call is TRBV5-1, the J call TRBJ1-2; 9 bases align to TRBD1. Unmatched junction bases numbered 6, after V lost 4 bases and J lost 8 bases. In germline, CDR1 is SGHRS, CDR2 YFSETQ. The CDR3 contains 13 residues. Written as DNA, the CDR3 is TGCGCCAGCAGCATGAACAGGGGGCGAGGCTACACCTTC. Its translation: CASSMNRGRGYTF.

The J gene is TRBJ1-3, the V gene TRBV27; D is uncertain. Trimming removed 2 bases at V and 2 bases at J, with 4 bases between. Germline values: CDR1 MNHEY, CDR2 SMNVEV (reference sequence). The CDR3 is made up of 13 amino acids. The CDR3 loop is CASSLQAGNTIYF. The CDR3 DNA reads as TGTGCCAGCAGTTTACAGGCTGGAAACACCATATATTTT.

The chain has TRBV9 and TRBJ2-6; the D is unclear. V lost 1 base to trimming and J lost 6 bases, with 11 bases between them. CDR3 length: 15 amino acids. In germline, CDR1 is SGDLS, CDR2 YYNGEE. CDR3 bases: TGTGCCAGCAGCGTAACAGCCAGACCGGCCAACGTCCTGACTTTC. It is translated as CASSVTARPANVLTF.

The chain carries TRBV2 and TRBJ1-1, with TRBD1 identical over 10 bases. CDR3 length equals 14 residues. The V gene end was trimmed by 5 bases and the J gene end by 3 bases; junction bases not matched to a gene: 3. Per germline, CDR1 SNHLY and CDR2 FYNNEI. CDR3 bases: TGTGCCAGCAGTCGGGACAGGGGTGACACTGAAGCTTTCTTT. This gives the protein CASSRDRGDTEAFF.

The CDR3 nucleotides are TGCGCCAGCAGCCACGGGACAGGCTTCACCGGGGAGCTGTTTTTT. Its translation is CASSHGTGFTGELFF. V is TRBV10-2 and J is TRBJ2-2; 8 bases line up with TRBD1. The V segment lost 6 bases and the J segment 4 bases; nucleotides outside the gene matches: 7. This CDR3 spans 15 amino acids. Germline V gene lookup returns CDR1 WSHSY and CDR2 SAAADI.

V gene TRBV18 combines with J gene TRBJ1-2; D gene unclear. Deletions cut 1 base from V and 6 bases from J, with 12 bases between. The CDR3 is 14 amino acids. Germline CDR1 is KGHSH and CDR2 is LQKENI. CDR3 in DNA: TGTGCCAGCTCACCACGGATCACACCTGATGGCTACACCTTC. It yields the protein CASSPRITPDGYTF. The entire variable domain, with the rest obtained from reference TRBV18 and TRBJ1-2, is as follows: NAGVMQNPRHLVRRRGQEARLRCSPMKGHSHVYWYRQLPEEGLKFMVYLQKENIIDESGMPKERFSAEFPKEGPSILRIQQVVRGDSAAYFCASSPRITPDGYTFGSGTRLTVV.

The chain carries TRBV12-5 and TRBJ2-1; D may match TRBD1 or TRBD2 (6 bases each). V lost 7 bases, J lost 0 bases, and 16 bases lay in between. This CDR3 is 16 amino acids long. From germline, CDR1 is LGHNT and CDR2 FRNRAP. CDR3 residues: CASVPPGASSYNEQFF. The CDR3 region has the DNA TGTGCTAGTGTTCCCCCGGGGGCGAGCTCCTACAATGAGCAGTTCTTC.

CDR3 loop: CASSLAKIRQGEKLFF. In nucleotides, the CDR3 is TGCGCCAGCAGCTTGGCCAAAATAAGACAGGGTGAAAAACTGTTTTTT. This rearrangement joins TRBV5-1 to TRBJ1-4; TRBD1 matches 7 bases. This CDR3 is built from 16 residues. J was trimmed by 7 bases and V by 0 bases; bases with no gene match: 9. Germline lookup yields CDR1 SGHRS and CDR2 YFSETQ. Complete variable domain (other parts from reference TRBV5-1 and TRBJ1-4): KAGVTQTPRYLIKTRGQQVTLSCSPISGHRSVSWYQQTPGQGLQFLFEYFSETQRNKGNFPGRFSGRQFSNSRSEMNVSTLELGDSALYLCASSLAKIRQGEKLFFGSGTQLSVL.

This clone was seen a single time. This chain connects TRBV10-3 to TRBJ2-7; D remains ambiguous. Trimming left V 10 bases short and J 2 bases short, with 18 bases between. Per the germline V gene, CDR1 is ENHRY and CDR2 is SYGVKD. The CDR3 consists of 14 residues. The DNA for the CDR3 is TGTGCCACCACGAGATTACCAAACACCTACGAGCAGTACTTC. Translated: CATTRLPNTYEQYF.

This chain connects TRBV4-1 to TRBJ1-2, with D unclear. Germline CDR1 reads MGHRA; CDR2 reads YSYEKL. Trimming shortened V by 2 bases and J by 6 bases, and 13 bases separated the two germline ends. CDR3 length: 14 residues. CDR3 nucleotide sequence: TGCGCCAGCAGCCAACAGCCCGGAGATGATGGCTACACCTTC. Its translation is CASSQQPGDDGYTF.

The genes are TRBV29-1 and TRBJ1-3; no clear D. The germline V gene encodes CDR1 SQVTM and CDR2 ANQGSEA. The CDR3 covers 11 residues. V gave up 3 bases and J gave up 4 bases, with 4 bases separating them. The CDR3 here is CSVDEGNTIYF. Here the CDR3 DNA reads TGCAGCGTTGATGAGGGAAACACCATATATTTT.

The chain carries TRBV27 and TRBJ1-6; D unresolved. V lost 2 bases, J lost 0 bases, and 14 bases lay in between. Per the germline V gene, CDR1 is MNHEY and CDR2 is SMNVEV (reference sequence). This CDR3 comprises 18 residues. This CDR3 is CASSLNAGTSSYNSPLHF. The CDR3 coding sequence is TGTGCCAGCAGTTTAAACGCCGGAACGAGCTCCTATAATTCACCCCTCCACTTT.

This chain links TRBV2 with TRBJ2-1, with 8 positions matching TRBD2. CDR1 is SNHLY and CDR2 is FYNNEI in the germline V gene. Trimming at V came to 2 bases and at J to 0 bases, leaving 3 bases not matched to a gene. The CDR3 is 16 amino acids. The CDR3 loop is CASSEYLAGSYNEQFF. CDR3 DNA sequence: TGTGCCAGCAGTGAATACCTAGCGGGCTCCTACAATGAGCAGTTCTTC.

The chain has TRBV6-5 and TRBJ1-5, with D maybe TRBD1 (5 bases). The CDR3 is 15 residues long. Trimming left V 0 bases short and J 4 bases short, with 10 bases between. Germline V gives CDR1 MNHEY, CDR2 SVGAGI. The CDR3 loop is CASSYSVGVNQPQHF. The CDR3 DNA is TGTGCCAGCAGTTACTCGGTGGGGGTGAATCAGCCCCAGCATTTT.

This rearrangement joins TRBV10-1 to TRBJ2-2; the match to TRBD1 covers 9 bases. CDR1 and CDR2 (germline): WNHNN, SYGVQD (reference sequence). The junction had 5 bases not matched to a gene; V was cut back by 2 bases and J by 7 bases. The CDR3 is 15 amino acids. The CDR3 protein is CASSEDRGAHGELFF. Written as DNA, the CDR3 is TGCGCCAGCAGTGAGGACAGGGGGGCGCACGGGGAGCTGTTTTTT.

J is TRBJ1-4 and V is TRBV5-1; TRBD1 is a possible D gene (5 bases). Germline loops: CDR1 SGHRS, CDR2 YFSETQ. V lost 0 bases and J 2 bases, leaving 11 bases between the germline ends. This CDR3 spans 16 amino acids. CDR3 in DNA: TGCGCCAGCAGCTTGGGTTGGGGCGAGACTAATGAAAAACTGTTTTTT. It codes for CASSLGWGETNEKLFF.

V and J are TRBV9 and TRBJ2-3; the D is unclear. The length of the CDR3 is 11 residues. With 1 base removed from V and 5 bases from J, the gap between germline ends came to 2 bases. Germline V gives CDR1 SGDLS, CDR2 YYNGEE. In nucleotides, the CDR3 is TGTGCCAGCAGCGTAAAAGATACGCAGTATTTT. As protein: CASSVKDTQYF.

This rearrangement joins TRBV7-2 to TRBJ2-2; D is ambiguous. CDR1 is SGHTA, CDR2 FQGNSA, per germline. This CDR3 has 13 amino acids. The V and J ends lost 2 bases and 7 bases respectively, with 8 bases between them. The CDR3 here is CASSLSLVGELFF. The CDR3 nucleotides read TGTGCCAGCAGCTTATCTCTTGTCGGGGAGCTGTTTTTT.

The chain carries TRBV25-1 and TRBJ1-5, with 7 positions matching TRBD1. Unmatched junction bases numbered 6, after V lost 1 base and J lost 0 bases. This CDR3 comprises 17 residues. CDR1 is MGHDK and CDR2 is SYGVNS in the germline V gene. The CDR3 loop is CASSELDREYSNQPQHF. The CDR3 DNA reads TGTGCCAGCAGTGAATTAGACAGGGAATATAGCAATCAGCCCCAGCATTTT.

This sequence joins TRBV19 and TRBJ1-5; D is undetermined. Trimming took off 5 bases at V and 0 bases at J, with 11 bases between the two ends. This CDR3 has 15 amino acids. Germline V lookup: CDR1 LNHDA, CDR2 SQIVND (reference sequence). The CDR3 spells CASSQKSYSNQPQHF. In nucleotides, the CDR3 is TGTGCCAGTAGTCAAAAGTCGTATAGCAATCAGCCCCAGCATTTT.

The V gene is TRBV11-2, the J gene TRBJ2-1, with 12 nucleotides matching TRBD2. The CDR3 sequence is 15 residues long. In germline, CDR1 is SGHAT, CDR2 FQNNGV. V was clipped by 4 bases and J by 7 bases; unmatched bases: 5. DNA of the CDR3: TGTGCCAGCAGCTCGCTAGCGGGGGGGAGTAATGAGCAGTTCTTC. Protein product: CASSSLAGGSNEQFF. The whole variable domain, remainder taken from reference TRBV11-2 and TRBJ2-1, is EAGVAQSPRYKIIEKRQSVAFWCNPISGHATLYWYQQILGQGPKLLIQFQNNGVVDDSQLPKDRFSAERLKGVDSTLKIQPAKLEDSAVYLCASSSLAGGSNEQFFGPGTRLTVL.

CDR3 loop: CASSQRDSVSEAFF. The CDR3, as DNA: TGTGCCAGCAGCCAAAGGGACAGTGTCTCTGAAGCTTTCTTT. The V gene is TRBV3-1 (or the pseudogene TRBV3-2), the J gene TRBJ1-1; 7 nucleotides align to TRBD1. The CDR3 has 14 residues. Trimming took 2 bases from V and 6 from J; bases not matched to a gene: 6. Germline V gene sequence: CDR1 LGHDT, CDR2 YNNKEL (reference sequence).

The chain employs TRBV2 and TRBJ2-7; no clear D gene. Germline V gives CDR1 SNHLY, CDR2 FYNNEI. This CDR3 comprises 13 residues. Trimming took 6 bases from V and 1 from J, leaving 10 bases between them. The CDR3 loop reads CASRYTQSYEQYF. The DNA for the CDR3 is TGTGCCAGCAGATATACTCAGTCCTACGAGCAGTACTTC.

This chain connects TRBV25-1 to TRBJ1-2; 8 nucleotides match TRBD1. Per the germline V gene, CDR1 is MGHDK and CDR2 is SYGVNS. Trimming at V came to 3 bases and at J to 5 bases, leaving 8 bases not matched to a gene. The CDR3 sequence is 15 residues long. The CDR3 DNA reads TGTGCCAGCAGTGAGCAGACAGGGGCAGCGTATGGCTACACCTTC. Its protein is CASSEQTGAAYGYTF.

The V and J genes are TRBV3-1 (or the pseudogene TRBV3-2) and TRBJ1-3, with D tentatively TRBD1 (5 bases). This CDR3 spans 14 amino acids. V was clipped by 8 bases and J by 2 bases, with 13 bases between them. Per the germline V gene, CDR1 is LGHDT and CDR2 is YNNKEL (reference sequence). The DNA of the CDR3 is TGTGCCAGCTCCCACGGGGGGACTGGAAACACCATATATTTT. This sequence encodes CASSHGGTGNTIYF.

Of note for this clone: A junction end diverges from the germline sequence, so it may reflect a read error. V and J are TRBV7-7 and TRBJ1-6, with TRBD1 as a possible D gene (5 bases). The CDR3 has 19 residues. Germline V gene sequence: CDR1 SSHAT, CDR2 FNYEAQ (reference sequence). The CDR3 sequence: CASRFPGPPWEVYNSPLHF. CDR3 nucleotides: TGTGCTAGCAGATTCCCAGGGCCCCCGTGGGAAGTTTATAATTCACCCCTCCACTTT.

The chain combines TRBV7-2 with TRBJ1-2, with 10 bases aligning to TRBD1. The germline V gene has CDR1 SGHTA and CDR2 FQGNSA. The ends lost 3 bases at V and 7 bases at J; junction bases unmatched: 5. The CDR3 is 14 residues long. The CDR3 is CASSFRDRGRGYTF. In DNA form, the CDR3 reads TGTGCCAGCAGCTTCCGGGACAGGGGTCGTGGCTACACCTTC.